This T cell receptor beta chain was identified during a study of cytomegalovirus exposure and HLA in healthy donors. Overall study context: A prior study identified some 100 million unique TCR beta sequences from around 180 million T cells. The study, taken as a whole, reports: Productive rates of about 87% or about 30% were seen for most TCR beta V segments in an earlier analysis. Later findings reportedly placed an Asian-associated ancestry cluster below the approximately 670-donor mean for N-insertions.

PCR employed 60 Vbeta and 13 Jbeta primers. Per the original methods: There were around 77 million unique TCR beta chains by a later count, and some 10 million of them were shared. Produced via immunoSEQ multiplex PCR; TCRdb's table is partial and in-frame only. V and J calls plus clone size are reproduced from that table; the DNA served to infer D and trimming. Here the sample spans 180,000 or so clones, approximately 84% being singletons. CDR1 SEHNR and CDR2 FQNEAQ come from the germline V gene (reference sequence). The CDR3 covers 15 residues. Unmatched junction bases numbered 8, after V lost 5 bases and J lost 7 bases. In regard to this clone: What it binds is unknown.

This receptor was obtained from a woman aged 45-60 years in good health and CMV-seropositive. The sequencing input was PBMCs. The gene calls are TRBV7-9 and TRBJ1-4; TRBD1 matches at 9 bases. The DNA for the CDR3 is TGTGCCAGCAGCCCGAAGGCGACAGGGGGTGAAAAACTGTTTTTT. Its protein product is CASSPKATGGEKLFF.